This T cell receptor beta chain derives from a study of cytotoxic CD8 clonotypes in ibrutinib-treated CLL (dated by TCRdb to the early 2020s). For context, the study as a whole: The cohort included some 14 treatment-naive and fewer than 12 relapsed/refractory patients; approximately 17 were IGHV unmutated. Responses were partial in around 24 patients and complete in 2; after median 68 months follow-up, roughly 15 stayed in remission and 12 progressed. Samples at response were collected after a median of roughly 13 months of treatment, with a range of about 6 to 40 months. Samples averaged approximately 260,000 productive templates and 94,082 productive rearrangements. Of the 70 to 100 people in the trial, about two dozen had longitudinal samples available. Cryopreserved peripheral blood mononuclear cells were obtained before treatment, at response, and at either sustained remission or disease progression. All remission and progressive disease samples were collected while patients were still receiving ibrutinib.

Summary of the overall study and its limitations: Clonality rose at ibrutinib response, remained stable during sustained remission, and dropped back toward baseline at progression. Public clonotypes were found to be uncommon and were observed to contract or remain stable during treatment; the increase in clonality was shown to reflect expansion of private clonotypes at ibrutinib response. Baseline clonality exceeded that of age-matched healthy donors and correlated strongly with circulating CD8+ T-cell counts. Sampling times were not matched between patients in sustained remission and patients whose disease was progressing, and lymph node repertoires were not examined.

CDR1 and CDR2, looked up from the germline V gene, are KGHSH and LQKENI. The V end loses 1 base and the J end loses 1 base, and a stretch of 10 bases separates them. The CDR3 covers 16 residues, taking in both the cysteine and the phenylalanine. Only the CDR3 portion is preserved as DNA: 48 bases, with reading frame beginning at the first base. On a MiSeq, deep resolution sequencing aimed for a depth between 1 in 1 million and 1 in 200,000 T cells, with each clonotype covered about 9.2x on average. The immunoSEQ hsTCRB Kit was used to generate the TCR beta libraries. The authors' pipeline ran thus. ImmunoSEQ Data Assistant and ImmunoSEQ Analyzer were used for data analysis, and V, D and J genes were assigned according to IMGT definitions. Clonality was computed as one minus normalized Shannon entropy of productive rearrangement frequencies, ranging from 0 to 1. Only overrepresented clonotypes making up at least 0.05% of each patient's repertoire were included in the public clonotype analysis. Repertoires from some twelve age-matched healthy donors in immuneACCESS were used as clonality controls. TCRdb took over this immuneACCESS table, retaining in-frame rearrangements with V and J assigned. Such tables are incomplete; in checked studies, under half of the missing clones stem from an unresolved V gene, and the remainder is unexplained. V, J and clone size derive from that table, while D and trimming were established from the DNA sequence. A total of some 98,000 clones appear in this sample, around 73% of them only once. The ten top clones hold approximately 30% of the sample.

The time point label for this specimen denotes: approximately twelve months on ibrutinib. Roughly 2.2 micrograms of genomic DNA were extracted from cryopreserved PBMCs for TCR beta library preparation. Longitudinal blood samples from CLL patients on ibrutinib monotherapy were analyzed using high-throughput TCR beta sequencing. The patients took part in an open-label, single-center phase 2 trial of ibrutinib monotherapy. As regards this clone: The antigen it recognizes is unknown. No clone much larger than this one lies a single base away; base qualities are absent.

The TCR was taken from a human donor with chronic lymphocytic leukemia. Here the sequenced sample was PBMCs, taken after 12 months of ibrutinib treatment. Recombination joined TRBV18 with TRBJ1-4; a confident D gene designation cannot be given. CDR3 region: CASSPRTGLTNEKLFF. The bases read TGTGCCAGCTCACCACGTACGGGCCTAACTAATGAAAAACTGTTTTTT. Reference TRBV18 and TRBJ1-4 genes cover what lies past the CDR3, so the full variable domain is NAGVMQNPRHLVRRRGQEARLRCSPMKGHSHVYWYRQLPEEGLKFMVYLQKENIIDESGMPKERFSAEFPKEGPSILRIQQVVRGDSAAYFCASSPRTGLTNEKLFFGSGTQLSVL.